The present entry profiles one T cell receptor (beta chain) with its context. What it binds is unknown. This record comes from a study of CD8 T cells in Susac syndrome. Study findings and constraints: The study admitted that it had a relatively small number of individuals in its TCR sequencing and HLA analysis.

Deletions cut 6 bases from V and 5 bases from J, with 21 bases between. The length of the CDR3 is 16 residues. The V gene's germline CDR1 is MNHEY and CDR2 SVGEGT. Under recently defined diagnostic criteria, the patients with Susac syndrome qualified as having definite or probable disease. RNA was extracted with the RNeasy kit, and a quantity of about 0.45 to 1 ug was reverse transcribed using random hexamers. immunoSEQ multiplex PCR amplified TCR beta CDR3 across 54 Vbeta, 13 Jbeta. TCRdb independently ran MiXCR on the immunoSEQ multiplex PCR reads; one entry per CDR3 protein. Of more than 200,000 distinct CDR3 sequences detected, about 94% appear once; the ten largest clones hold about 0.14%.

The sequenced material came from CD4+ T cells from PBMCs. The source is a human donor with Susac syndrome. This chain uses TRBV6-2 or TRBV6-3 with TRBJ2-3, with D perhaps assigned TRBD1 or TRBD2 (6 bases each). CDR3: CASSKAGGGQIDTQYF. CDR3 DNA sequence: TGTGCCAGCAGCAAGGCTGGTGGGGGGCAGATAGATACGCAGTATTTT.